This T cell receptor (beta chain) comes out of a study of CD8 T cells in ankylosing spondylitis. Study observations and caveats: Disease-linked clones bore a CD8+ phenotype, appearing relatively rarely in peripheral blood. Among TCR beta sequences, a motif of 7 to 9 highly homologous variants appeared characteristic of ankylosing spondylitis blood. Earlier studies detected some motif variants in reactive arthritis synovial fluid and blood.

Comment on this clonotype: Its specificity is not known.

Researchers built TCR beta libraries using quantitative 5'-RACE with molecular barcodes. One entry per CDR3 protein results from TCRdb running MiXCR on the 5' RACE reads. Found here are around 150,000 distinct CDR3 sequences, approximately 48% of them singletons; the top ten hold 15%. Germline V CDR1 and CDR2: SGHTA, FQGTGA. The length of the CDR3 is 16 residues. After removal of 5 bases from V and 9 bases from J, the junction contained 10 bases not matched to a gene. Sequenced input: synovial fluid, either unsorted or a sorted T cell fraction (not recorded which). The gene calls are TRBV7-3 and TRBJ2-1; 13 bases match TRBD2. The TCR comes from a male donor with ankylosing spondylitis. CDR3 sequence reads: CASSPTSGGAVVEQFF. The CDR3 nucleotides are TGTGCCAGCAGCCCAACTAGCGGGGGGGCCGTGGTTGAGCAGTTCTTC.